This T cell receptor beta chain was observed in a study of T cells in Graves' hyperthyroidism and ophthalmopathy (dated by TCRdb to the late 2010s). General notes on the study: Peripheral blood was sampled at the time of initial diagnosis, prior to any treatment. To identify TCR V-J signatures that set the groups apart, the researchers used a discovery cohort of more than 95 patients, made up of some 41 with Graves' ophthalmopathy and some 58 with stable Graves' hyperthyroidism. After sampling, hyperthyroidism patients received methimazole starting at 30 mg daily, and ophthalmopathy patients received high-dose intravenous methylprednisolone. Whether ophthalmopathy could be predicted prospectively was tested in an independent validation cohort made up of fewer than 20 hyperthyroidism patients plus 17 patients who later progressed to ophthalmopathy. TCR Vbeta CDR3 sequencing of 140 or so peripheral blood samples (under 45 ophthalmopathy, roughly 72 hyperthyroidism and around 17 progressor patients) is reported in the paper. Thyroid tissue and blood T-cell repertoires from more than five Graves' hyperthyroidism patients were also compared in the study. The 100 discovery patients were randomly split 7:3 into training and test sets. The paper as a whole reports these results and caveats: Sample size was not statistically predetermined, and blinding of investigators to group allocation was not performed. Most expanded thyroid clonotypes (frequency above 0.001) were also detected in blood, suggesting blood repertoires may reflect thyroid immune responses. Ophthalmopathy was separated from stable hyperthyroidism by a 13 V-J signature model, with about 86% sensitivity and about 84% specificity obtained in cross-validation and 80%/75% obtained in testing. During validation, the model predicted progression to ophthalmopathy a median of around six months ahead of onset, with roughly 65% sensitivity and roughly 75% specificity.

Stable Graves' hyperthyroidism was defined as the absence of progression to ophthalmopathy over 18 months of follow-up. Hyperthyroidism patients were aged 18 to 65 years and newly diagnosed, with disease duration of less than 2 months. Patients with uncontrolled infections, other autoimmune diseases, pregnancy or lactation were excluded. Diagnoses were established on the basis of clinical symptoms, serum thyroxine and TRAb, thyroid ultrasound, and orbital computed tomography. Ficoll-Paque density gradient centrifugation was used to isolate PBMCs from around 10 ml of fresh peripheral blood. Total RNA was extracted using Trizol reagent, and RNA quality was assessed on an Agilent 2100 Bioanalyzer. The CDR3 runs 15 residues from the cysteine to the phenylalanine. The sequence is cut down to CDR3 DNA, 45 bases in frame from base 1. The germline V gene (reference sequence) sets CDR1 to SSHAT and CDR2 to FNYEAQ.

The TCR beta CDR3 regions were amplified from the RNA transcripts. The first round of RT-PCR for the TCR CDR3 was performed with the HTBI primer set and the Qiagen OneStep RT-PCR kit. The libraries were constructed in a second round of multiplex PCR and then size-selected and purified. Sequencing of the libraries was done on an Illumina HiSeq2000 using paired-end 100 bp reads. In the authors' own workflow: SOAPnuke was used to process the raw data, with reads discarded if the reads contained adapters or uncalled bases, had a mean Phred below 15, or lacked an exact constant-primer or identifier match. COPE v1.2.5 was used to merge high-quality paired reads, and clonotypes were defined as unique nucleotide sequences. MiTCR v1.1 was used to align the clonotypes against IMGT TRBV, TRBD and TRBJ reference segments. The analysis included only V-J combinations with a frequency above 0.0001, which together covered around 99% of the repertoires. The TCS score was defined as the ratio of F50 (clonal expansion) to E x V (chaos), calculated using BLOSUM62-based TCRdist between CDR3 peptides within each V-J. Welch's t-statistics and random forest reduced fewer than 550 V-J features to 13, which were used in a naive Bayes classifier (R e1071). In-frame beta chains were kept once TCRdb had trimmed the public reads at Q25 with fastp and called clones with MiXCR. A single entry per CDR3 protein holds the most common genes and DNA from its merged rows. The V and J calls shown here were made by TCRdb, not taken from the authors' results. The sample data list hundreds of thousands of distinct CDR3 sequences, and approximately 15% of these were observed just once. 20% to 25% of the sample goes to the ten largest clones.

This clonotype has ten or more counts. Its antigen is unknown. The junction differs from germline at one of its ends, possibly a read error. The sequence derives from a woman aged 30 to 39 with Graves' hyperthyroidism. The chain was built from TRBV7-7 and TRBJ2-5; TRBD2 agrees with 7 junctional bases. Sequencing was done on a sample of blood. This receptor has the CDR3 CASSLASGSQETQYF. The DNA sequence reads TGTGCTAGCAGCTTAGCTAGCGGCTCTCAAGAGACCCAGTACTTC.